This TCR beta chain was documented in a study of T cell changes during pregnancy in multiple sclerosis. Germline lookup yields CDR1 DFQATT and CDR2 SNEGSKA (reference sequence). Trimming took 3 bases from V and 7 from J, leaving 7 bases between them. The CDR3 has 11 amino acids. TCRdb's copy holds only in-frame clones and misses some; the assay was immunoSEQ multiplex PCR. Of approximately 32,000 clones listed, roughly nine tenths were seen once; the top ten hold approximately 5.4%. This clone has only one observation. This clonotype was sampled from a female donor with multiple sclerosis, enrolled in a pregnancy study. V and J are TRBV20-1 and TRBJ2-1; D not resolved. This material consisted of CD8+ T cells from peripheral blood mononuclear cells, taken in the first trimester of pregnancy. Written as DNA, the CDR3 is TGCAGTGCTAGCGGTGAAAATGAGCAGTTCTTC. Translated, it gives CSASGENEQFF.